Each of the 11 T cell receptor beta chains below was sequenced from the same sample in a study of T cell repertoires in cytomegalovirus infection (dated by TCRdb to about 2019). The run used an Illumina HiSeq 1500. TCRdb reran the public reads through fastp at Q25 and MiXCR, keeping productive beta chains. A single entry per CDR3 protein holds the most common genes and DNA from its merged rows. Here the sample has hundreds of thousands of distinct CDR3 sequences; 11% occur a single time. The leading ten clones occupy about 10% of the sample. The sample taken for sequencing was PBMCs. These receptors originate from a human donor in good health (CMV status not recorded). Some clones in this sample may be carry-over from other donors' samples.

This clonotype was observed once. A much more abundant neighbour one base away suggests this may be a read error. Since no conserved phenylalanine or tryptophan closes the CDR3, a read error is the likely cause. The CDR3 nucleotides are TGTGCCAGCAGTGACCTCCTCCGCACAGATACGCAGTATCTT. It encodes CASSDLLRTDTQYL. V is TRBV2 and J is TRBJ2-3, with D unresolved. Between the trimmed V and J ends, which lost 3 bases and 1 base, there was a span of 8 bases. There are 14 residues in the CDR3. The germline V gene has CDR1 SNHLY and CDR2 FYNNEI.

J is TRBJ2-2 and V is TRBV10-3; D is ambiguous. Germline V gene lookup returns CDR1 ENHRY and CDR2 SYGVKD. The V and J ends lost 6 bases and 3 bases respectively, with 11 bases between them. This CDR3 is 14 amino acids long. The CDR3 sequence is CAISAAEDTGELFF. CDR3 nucleotide sequence: TGTGCCATCAGCGCAGCCGAGGACACCGGGGAGCTGTTTTTT.

This clonotype was seen ten or more times. This sequence joins TRBV7-8 and TRBJ2-1; TRBD2 matches 8 bases. Germline CDR1 reads SGHVS; CDR2 reads FQNEAQ. CDR3 length equals 16 residues. V lost 1 base, J lost 2 bases, and 4 bases stayed unmatched. The CDR3 loop is CASSLGSGGTYNEQFF. CDR3 nucleotide sequence: TGTGCCAGCAGCTTAGGGAGCGGGGGTACCTACAATGAGCAGTTCTTC.

The chain carries TRBV20-1 and TRBJ2-5; 13 positions agree with TRBD2. CDR1 is DFQATT and CDR2 is SNEGSKA in the germline V gene (reference sequence). V trimming: 2 bases; J trimming: 4 bases; junction bases outside the gene matches: 7. The CDR3 runs 16 residues. The CDR3 nucleotides read TGCAGTGCTAGATACCGGACTAGCGGGAGCGGAGAGACCCAGTACTTC. This encodes CSARYRTSGSGETQYF.

This clonotype was counted many times. V usage is TRBV7-2 and J usage is TRBJ2-7, with 9 bases matching TRBD2. The germline CDR1 and CDR2 sequences are SGHTA and FQGNSA. J was trimmed by 1 base and V by 6 bases; bases with no gene match: 7. The CDR3 has 15 residues. CDR3 sequence (DNA): TGTGCCAGCAGAGGGGGGACTAGCTTATCCTACGAGCAGTACTTC. Translated: CASRGGTSLSYEQYF.

This clonotype was counted many times. The gene calls are TRBV28 and TRBJ2-3; the D is unclear. Trimming removed 4 bases at V and 0 bases at J, with 11 bases between. The CDR3 has 15 residues. CDR1 is MDHEN and CDR2 is SYDVKM in the germline V gene. CDR3 amino acids: CASSSAGLSTDTQYF. The CDR3 region has the DNA TGTGCCAGCAGTTCCGCAGGCTTGAGCACAGATACGCAGTATTTT.

The gene calls are TRBV5-1 and TRBJ1-1, with D uncertain. The CDR3 runs 14 residues. Trimming removed 3 bases from V and 0 bases from J, with 9 bases in between. Germline V gene lookup returns CDR1 SGHRS and CDR2 YFSETQ. CDR3 residues: CASSSTKMNTEAFF. CDR3 nucleotide sequence: TGCGCCAGCAGCTCGACAAAGATGAACACTGAAGCTTTCTTT.

In its sample, this clonotype was seen many times. The rearrangement links TRBV7-9 to TRBJ1-4, with a tentative D call TRBD1 (5 bases). The CDR3 covers 15 residues. Deletions cut 2 bases from V and 8 bases from J, with 15 bases between. Germline V lookup: CDR1 SEHNR, CDR2 FQNEAQ (reference sequence). Written as DNA, the CDR3 is TGTGCCAGCAGCTTACCCGGGGAGGGGCCAGAAAAACTGTTTTTT. Translating gives CASSLPGEGPEKLFF.

This clonotype was counted a few times. V and J are TRBV29-1 and TRBJ1-2; D is uncertain. Trimming removed 6 bases from V and 3 bases from J, with 17 bases in between. CDR1 is SQVTM and CDR2 is ANQGSEA in the germline V gene. The CDR3 loop spans 14 amino acids. CDR3 region: CSVGPRTPDYGYTF. The CDR3 DNA is TGCAGCGTCGGGCCTAGGACCCCTGACTATGGCTACACCTTC. The entire variable domain, with the rest obtained from reference TRBV29-1 and TRBJ1-2, is as follows: SAVISQKPSRDICQRGTSLTIQCQVDSQVTMMFWYRQQPGQSLTLIATANQGSEATYESGFVIDKFPISRPNLTFSTLTVSNMSPEDSSIYLCSVGPRTPDYGYTFGSGTRLTVV.

This clonotype appeared many times. The chain links TRBV7-7 to TRBJ2-7; a possible D gene is TRBD1 (6 bases). Trimming removed 5 bases from V and 5 bases from J, with 19 bases in between. This CDR3 contains 15 residues. CDR1 and CDR2 from the germline V gene are SSHAT and FNYEAQ (reference sequence). The CDR3 spells CASSPRAGVMDEQYF. CDR3 bases: TGTGCCAGCAGCCCCAGGGCAGGGGTTATGGACGAGCAGTACTTC.

This clonotype was recorded at least ten times. CDR3 sequence reads: CATSSNVEVSYNEQFF. CDR3 sequence (DNA): TGTGCCACCAGCAGTAACGTCGAGGTTTCGTACAATGAGCAGTTCTTC. This sequence joins TRBV15 and TRBJ2-1; no definite D call. The CDR3 is made up of 16 amino acids. CDR1 and CDR2 (germline): LNHNV, YYDKDF (reference sequence). Trimming pared 3 bases from V and 4 bases from J, leaving 16 bases between.